The T cell receptor beta chain under discussion was sequenced for a study of control samples from healthy donors and cancer patients. Profiling relied on immunoSEQ multiplex PCR, and the TCRdb table lists in-frame clones only, not all of them. The sample has 50,000 to 70,000 clones, roughly 90% seen once. V lost 3 bases and J 10 bases, leaving 14 bases between the germline ends. Germline CDR1 and CDR2: SGDLS and YYNGEE. The length of the CDR3 is 13 residues. This sequence originates from a man aged 45-65 years in good health. V is TRBV9 and J is TRBJ2-4; D perhaps matches TRBD1 (6 bases). The source material was blood. CDR3 in DNA: TGTGCCAGCAGCGAACGGGACATCGATATTCAGTACTTC. It codes for CASSERDIDIQYF.